Detailed here is one TCR beta chain. The V end was cut by 6 bases, the J end by 6 bases, with 11 bases between. CDR3 length equals 12 residues. The germline gives CDR1 MDHEN, CDR2 SYDVKM. A single record per CDR3 protein comes from TCRdb applying MiXCR to the RT-PCR reads. Altogether hundreds of thousands of distinct CDR3 sequences are present, around 14% being singletons, with the ten largest covering 3% to 4.5%. The rearrangement uses TRBV28 and TRBJ2-5, with D perhaps TRBD2 (5 bases). Sequenced sample: memory CD4+ T cells from blood. The sequence was obtained from a female donor in good health, serving as a healthy control. The CDR3 sequence: CASRSTMKTQYF. CDR3 DNA sequence: TGTGCCAGCAGGTCGACTATGAAGACCCAGTACTTC.